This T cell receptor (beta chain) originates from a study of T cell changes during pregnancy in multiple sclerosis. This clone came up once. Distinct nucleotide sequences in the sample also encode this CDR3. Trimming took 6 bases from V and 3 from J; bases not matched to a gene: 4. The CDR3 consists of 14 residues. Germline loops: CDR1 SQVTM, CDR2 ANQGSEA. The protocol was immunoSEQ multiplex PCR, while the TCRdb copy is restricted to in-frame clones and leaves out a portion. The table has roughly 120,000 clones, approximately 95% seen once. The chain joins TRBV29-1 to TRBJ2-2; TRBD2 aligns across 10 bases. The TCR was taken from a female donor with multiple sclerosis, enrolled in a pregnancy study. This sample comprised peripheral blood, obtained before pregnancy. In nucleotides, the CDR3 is TGCAGCGTCGCAGCGGGGGGGGACACCGGGGAGCTGTTTTTT. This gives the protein CSVAAGGDTGELFF.